These T cell receptor beta chains were read from a single sample in a study of T-cell memory formation after mild COVID-19. TCRdb analysed the 5' RACE reads with MiXCR anew, one entry per CDR3 protein. The data contain roughly 190,000 distinct CDR3 sequences, under 12% of them seen just once; the ten biggest clones take up 2.5% to 3.5%. Sequenced input: PBMCs or a T cell subset sorted from them (not recorded which). The receptors stem from a man aged 18 to 29 who had mild COVID-19 (a few samples of this study predate the infection). Cell type and time point are not known. CDR3s include the opening cysteine and the closing phenylalanine or tryptophan.

>15|TRBV4-1
CASSPFGSSNQPQHF
>15|TRBV5-1
CASSPGDRANNEQFF
>15|TRBV6-2/TRBV6-3
CASSYRGTANTEAFF
>16|TRBV6-2/TRBV6-3
CASRPLAGLNTGELFF
>16|TRBV7-2
CASSFSGSGSNQPQHF
>14|TRBV20-1
CSARGRLSTDTQYF
>13|TRBV7-2
CASTQGRGSPLHF
>11|TRBV6-5
CASSYQFKAFF
>15|TRBV11-2
CASSRDRGTGETQYF
>16|TRBV11-2
CASSPGGGPVTDTQYF
>19|TRBV4-2
CASSQIGGGRTSGYYEQYF
>14|TRBV7-2
CASSLVISTDTQYF
>15|TRBV5-1
CASSWAAAGANVLTF
>17|TRBV7-3
CASSSRLAGDRTDTQYF
>14|TRBV11-2
CASQDWSSYNEQFF
>18|TRBV6-2/TRBV6-3
CASSRMDRRGNSNQPQHF
>14|TRBV5-1
CASSPGTGNSPLHF
>13|TRBV20-1
CSARHQGADGYTF
>14|TRBV5-4
CASSYMANLYGYTF
>15|TRBV20-1
CSARLGGGSTDTQYF
>12|TRBV11-1
CASSSYEYGYTF
>14|TRBV9
CASSAIGSLNGYTF
>14|TRBV6-2/TRBV6-3
CASSYGRPPGRQYF
>15|TRBV7-3
CASSPGLAVNNEQFF
>17|TRBV6-6
CASSYYGGAGGGQPQHF
>17|TRBV10-3
CAISDQVLTGGFYGYTF
>14|TRBV7-2
CASTTRRDQETQYF
>13|TRBV9
CASSRMVGYEQYF
>13|TRBV18
CASYQGRNTEAFF
>14|TRBV29-1
CSGGQTSGNNEQFF
>13|TRBV30
CAWSEQGLYGYTF
>15|TRBV5-1
CASSLLAGQWETQYF
>14|TRBV28
CASSVPGLGDTQYF
>13|TRBV19
CASSIRGTETQYF
>14|TRBV7-9
CASSSRGPNTEAFF
>13|TRBV20-1
CSAPPAGYAEAFF
>18|TRBV9
CASSSLEREGSRTDTQYF
>15|TRBV5-1
CASSPRDRGPHEQFF
>14|TRBV7-3
CASSQGQLNTEAFF
>16|TRBV5-1
CASSLASRAGANVLTF
>17|TRBV20-1
CSARRRGGARYTGELFF
>15|TRBV5-1
CASSLFFGAGYGYTF
>17|TRBV3-1
CASSQDFGQLGFNEQFF